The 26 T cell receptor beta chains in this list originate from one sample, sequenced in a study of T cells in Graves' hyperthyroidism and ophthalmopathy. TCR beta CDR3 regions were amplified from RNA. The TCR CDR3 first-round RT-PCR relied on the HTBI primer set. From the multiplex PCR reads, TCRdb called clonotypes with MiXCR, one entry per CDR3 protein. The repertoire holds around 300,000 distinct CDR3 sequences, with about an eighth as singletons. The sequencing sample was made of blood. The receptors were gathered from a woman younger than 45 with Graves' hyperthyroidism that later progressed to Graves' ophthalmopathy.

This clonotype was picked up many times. The CDR3 DNA reads as TGTGCCAGCAGCTTAGGGGGAGGACAGGGGTCCTACGAGCAGTACTTC. Translation: CASSLGGGQGSYEQYF. This chain connects TRBV7-9 to TRBJ2-7; 9 nucleotides agree with TRBD1. Germline V gene data show CDR1 as SEHNR and CDR2 as FQNEAQ (reference sequence). The trim removed 1 base at V and 1 base at J, leaving 5 bases unmatched. The CDR3 contains 16 residues.

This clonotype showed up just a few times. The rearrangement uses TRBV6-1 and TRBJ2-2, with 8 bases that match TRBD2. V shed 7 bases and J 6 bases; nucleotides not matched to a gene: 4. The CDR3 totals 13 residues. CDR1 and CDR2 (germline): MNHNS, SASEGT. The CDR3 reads CASMREEAGELFF. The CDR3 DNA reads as TGTGCCAGCATGCGGGAGGAGGCCGGGGAGCTGTTTTTT.

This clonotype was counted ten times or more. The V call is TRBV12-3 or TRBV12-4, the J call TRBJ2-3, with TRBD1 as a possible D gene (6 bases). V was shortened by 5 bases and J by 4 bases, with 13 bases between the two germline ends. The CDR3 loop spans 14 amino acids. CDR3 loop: CASSIQAGADTQYF. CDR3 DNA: TGTGCCAGCAGTATCCAAGCAGGGGCAGATACGCAGTATTTT.

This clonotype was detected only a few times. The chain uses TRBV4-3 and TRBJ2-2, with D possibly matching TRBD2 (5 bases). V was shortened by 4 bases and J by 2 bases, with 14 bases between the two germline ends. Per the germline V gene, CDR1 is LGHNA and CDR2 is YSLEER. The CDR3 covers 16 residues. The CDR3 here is CASSRQAVGNTGELFF. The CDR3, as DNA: TGCGCCAGCAGCCGGCAAGCGGTCGGAAACACCGGGGAGCTGTTTTTT.

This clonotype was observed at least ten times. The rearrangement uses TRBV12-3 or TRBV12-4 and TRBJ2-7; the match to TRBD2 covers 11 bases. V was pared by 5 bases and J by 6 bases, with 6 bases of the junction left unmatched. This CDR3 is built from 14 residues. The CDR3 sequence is CASSVTSGISEQYF. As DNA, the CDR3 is TGTGCCAGCAGTGTGACTAGCGGGATTAGCGAGCAGTACTTC.

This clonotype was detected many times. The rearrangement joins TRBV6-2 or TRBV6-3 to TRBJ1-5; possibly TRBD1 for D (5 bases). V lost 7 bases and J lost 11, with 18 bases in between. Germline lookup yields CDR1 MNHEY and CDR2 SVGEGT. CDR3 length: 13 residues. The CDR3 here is CASTSFEGMAQHF. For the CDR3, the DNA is TGTGCCAGCACCTCCTTCGAGGGGATGGCCCAGCATTTT.

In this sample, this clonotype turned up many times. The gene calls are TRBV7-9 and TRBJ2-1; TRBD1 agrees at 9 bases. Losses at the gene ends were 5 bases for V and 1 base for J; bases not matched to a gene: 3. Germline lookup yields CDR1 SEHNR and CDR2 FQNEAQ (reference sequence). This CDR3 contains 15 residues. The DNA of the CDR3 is TGTGCCAGCAGCCCACAGGGGGCGTCCTACAATGAGCAGTTCTTC. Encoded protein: CASSPQGASYNEQFF.

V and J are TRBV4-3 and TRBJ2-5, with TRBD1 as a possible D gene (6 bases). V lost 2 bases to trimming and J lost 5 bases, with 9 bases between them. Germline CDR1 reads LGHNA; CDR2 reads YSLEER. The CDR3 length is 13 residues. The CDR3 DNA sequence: TGCGCCAGCAGCCAACAGGGGCTGGAGACCCAGTACTTC. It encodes CASSQQGLETQYF.

Here the CDR3 DNA reads TGTGCCAGCAGTTTAGGGACAGGGGGCGCCGGTGAGCAGTTCTTC. It is translated as CASSLGTGGAGEQFF. The V call is TRBV27, the J call TRBJ2-1; 12 bases match TRBD1. With V trimmed by 2 bases and J by 9 bases, 5 bases remained unmatched. The germline V gene encodes CDR1 MNHEY and CDR2 SMNVEV (reference sequence). CDR3 size: 15 residues.

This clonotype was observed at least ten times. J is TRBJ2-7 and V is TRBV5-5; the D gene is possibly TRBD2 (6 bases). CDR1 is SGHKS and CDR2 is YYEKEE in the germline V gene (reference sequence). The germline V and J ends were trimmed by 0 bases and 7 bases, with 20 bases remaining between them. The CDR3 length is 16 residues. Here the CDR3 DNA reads TGTGCCAGCAGCTTGGTTGTGGGACTCGGCCCAATGGAGCAGTACTTC. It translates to CASSLVVGLGPMEQYF. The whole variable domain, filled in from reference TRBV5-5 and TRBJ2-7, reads DAGVTQSPTHLIKTRGQQVTLRCSPISGHKSVSWYQQVLGQGPQFIFQYYEKEERGRGNFPDRFSARQFPNYSSELNVNALLLGDSALYLCASSLVVGLGPMEQYFGPGTRLTVT.

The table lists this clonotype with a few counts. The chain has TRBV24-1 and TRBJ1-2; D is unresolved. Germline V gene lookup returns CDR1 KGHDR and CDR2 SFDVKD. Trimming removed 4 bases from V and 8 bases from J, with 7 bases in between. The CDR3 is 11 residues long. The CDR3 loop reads CATSDPGGYTF. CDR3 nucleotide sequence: TGTGCCACCAGTGACCCCGGGGGCTACACCTTC.

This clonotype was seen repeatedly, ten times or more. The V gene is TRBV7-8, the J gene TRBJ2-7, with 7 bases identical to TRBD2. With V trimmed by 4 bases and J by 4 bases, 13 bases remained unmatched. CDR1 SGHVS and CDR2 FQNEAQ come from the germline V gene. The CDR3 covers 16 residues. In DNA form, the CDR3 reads TGTGCCAGCAGCTCATCCTATGGCGGGAGTGGGTACGAGCAGTACTTC. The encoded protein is CASSSSYGGSGYEQYF.

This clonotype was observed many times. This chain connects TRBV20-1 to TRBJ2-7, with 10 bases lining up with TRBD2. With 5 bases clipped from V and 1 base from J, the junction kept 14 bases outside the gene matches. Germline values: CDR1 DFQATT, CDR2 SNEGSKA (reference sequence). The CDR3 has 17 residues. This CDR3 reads CSALRRLAGVGSYEQYF. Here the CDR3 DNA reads TGCAGTGCTCTAAGGCGGCTAGCGGGAGTGGGATCCTACGAGCAGTACTTC.

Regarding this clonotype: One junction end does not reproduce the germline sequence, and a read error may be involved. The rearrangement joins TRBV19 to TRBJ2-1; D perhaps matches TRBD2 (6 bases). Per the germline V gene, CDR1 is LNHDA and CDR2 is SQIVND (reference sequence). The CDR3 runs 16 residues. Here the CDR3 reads CASSTSGTGGTGEQLF. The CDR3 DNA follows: TGTGCCAGTAGTACCTCCGGGACTGGGGGGACTGGTGAGCAGCTCTTC.

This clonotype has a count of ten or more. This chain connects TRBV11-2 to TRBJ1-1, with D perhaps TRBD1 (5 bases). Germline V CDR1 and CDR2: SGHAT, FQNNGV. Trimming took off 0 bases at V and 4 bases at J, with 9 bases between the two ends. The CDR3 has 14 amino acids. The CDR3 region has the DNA TGTGCCAGCAGCTTAGAAGGCAGGGTCACTGAAGCTTTCTTT. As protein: CASSLEGRVTEAFF.

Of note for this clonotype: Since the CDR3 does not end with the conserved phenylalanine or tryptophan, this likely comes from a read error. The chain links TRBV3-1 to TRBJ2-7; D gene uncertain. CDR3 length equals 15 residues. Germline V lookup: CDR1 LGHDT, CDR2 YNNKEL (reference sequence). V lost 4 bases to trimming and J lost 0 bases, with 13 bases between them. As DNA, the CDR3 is TGTGCCAGCAGCCCTGACTGGGCGAGCTCCTACGAGCAGTACCTC. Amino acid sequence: CASSPDWASSYEQYL.

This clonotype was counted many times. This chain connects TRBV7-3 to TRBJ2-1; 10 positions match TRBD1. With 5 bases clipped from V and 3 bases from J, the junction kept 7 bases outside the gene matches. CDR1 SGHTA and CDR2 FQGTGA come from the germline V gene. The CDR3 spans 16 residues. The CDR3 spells CASSDRDRGSYNEQFF. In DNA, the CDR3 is TGTGCCAGCAGCGACCGGGACAGGGGAAGCTACAATGAGCAGTTCTTC.

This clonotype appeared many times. The DNA for the CDR3 is TGTGCCAGCAGCCAATCGGGGACAGGGGAGGACAATGAGCAGTTCTTC. The encoded protein is CASSQSGTGEDNEQFF. This chain connects TRBV3-1 to TRBJ2-1, with 10 bases identical to TRBD1. The germline V gene has CDR1 LGHDT and CDR2 YNNKEL (reference sequence). The junction had 6 bases not matched to a gene; V was cut back by 2 bases and J by 5 bases. There are 16 residues in the CDR3.

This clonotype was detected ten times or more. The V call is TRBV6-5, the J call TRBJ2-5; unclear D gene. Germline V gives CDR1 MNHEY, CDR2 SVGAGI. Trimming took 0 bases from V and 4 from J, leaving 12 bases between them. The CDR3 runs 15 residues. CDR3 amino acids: CASSYSFGVGETQYF. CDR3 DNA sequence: TGTGCCAGCAGTTACTCGTTTGGGGTGGGAGAGACCCAGTACTTC.

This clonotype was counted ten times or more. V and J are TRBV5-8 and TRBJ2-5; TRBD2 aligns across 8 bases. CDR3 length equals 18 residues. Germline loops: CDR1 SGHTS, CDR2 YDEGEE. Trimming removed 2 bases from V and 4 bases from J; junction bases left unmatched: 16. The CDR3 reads CASSFRSSGSERRETQYF. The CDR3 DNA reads TGTGCCAGCAGCTTCAGGTCCAGCGGGAGTGAACGGAGAGAGACCCAGTACTTC.

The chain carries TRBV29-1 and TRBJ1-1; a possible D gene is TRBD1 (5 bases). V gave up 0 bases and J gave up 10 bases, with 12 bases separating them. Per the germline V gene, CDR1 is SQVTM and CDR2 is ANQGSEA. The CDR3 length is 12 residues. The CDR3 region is CSVEEGAGGAFF. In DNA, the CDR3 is TGCAGCGTTGAAGAAGGGGCAGGTGGAGCTTTCTTT.

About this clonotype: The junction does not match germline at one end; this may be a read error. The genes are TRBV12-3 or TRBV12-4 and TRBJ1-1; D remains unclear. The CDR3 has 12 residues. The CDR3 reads CASSRGGTETFF. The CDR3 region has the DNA TGTGCCAGCAGCCGGGGTGGCACTGAAACTTTCTTT.

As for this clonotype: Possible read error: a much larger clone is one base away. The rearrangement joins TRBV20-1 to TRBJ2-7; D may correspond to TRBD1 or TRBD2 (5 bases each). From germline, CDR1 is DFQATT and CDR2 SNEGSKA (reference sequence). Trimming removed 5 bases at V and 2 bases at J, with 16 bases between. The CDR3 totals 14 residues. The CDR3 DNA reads TGCAGTGCTCAGAAACGGGGCAGGGCCTACGAGCAGTACTTC. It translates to CSAQKRGRAYEQYF.

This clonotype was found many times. The CDR3 DNA reads TGTGCCAGCAGCTTATTTGCGGGAGAGGGAGAGACCCAGTACTTC. Its protein product is CASSLFAGEGETQYF. V is TRBV7-8 and J is TRBJ2-5; 7 bases align to TRBD2. The CDR3 extends over 15 amino acids. Germline V lookup: CDR1 SGHVS, CDR2 FQNEAQ. V trimming: 2 bases; J trimming: 4 bases; junction bases outside the gene matches: 7.

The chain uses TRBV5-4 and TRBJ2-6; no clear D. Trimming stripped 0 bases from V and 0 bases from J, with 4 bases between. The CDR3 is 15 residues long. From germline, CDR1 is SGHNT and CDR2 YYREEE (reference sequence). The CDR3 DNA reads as TGTGCCAGCAGCTTGGACCGCTCTGGGGCCAACGTCCTGACTTTC. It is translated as CASSLDRSGANVLTF.

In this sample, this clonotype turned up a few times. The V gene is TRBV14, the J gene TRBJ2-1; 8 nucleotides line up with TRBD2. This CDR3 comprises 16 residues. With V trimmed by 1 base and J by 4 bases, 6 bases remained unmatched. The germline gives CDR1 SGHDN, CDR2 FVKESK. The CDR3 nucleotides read TGTGCCAGCAGCCAAGGGTACAGCGGGAGATACAATGAGCAGTTCTTC. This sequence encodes CASSQGYSGRYNEQFF.